This entry features one TCR beta chain sequence. This specimen belongs to a study of blood T cell repertoires in COVID-19. At the level of the study: Sources were T cells, B-cell-depleted T cells, or PBMCs; the material itself was cDNA or gDNA.

The CDR3 is made up of 15 amino acids. The V and J ends lost 8 bases and 7 bases, in that order; junction bases with no gene match: 9. Germline V CDR1 and CDR2: LNHDA, SQIVND (reference sequence). The repertoire was sequenced with immunoSEQ multiplex PCR; TCRdb's copy has only in-frame clones and lacks some. This repertoire shows around 72,000 clones, about 90% found once; its top ten account for roughly 8.5%. The chain links TRBV19 to TRBJ1-6; 9 positions agree with TRBD1. This receptor was identified in a man in his fifties or sixties with active COVID-19. The sample was peripheral blood. CDR3 sequence: CASGDRGRRNSPLHF. The CDR3 nucleotides read TGTGCCAGTGGAGACAGGGGGAGGCGGAATTCACCCCTCCACTTT.